This T cell receptor beta chain is drawn from a study of shared clonotypes between healthy human individuals. Study-wide points: Clonotype sharing across a few donors was observed for around 4.8% of naive CD4 clonotypes.

The germline CDR1 and CDR2 sequences are SGHDT and YYEEEE. CDR3 length: 15 amino acids. V gave up 4 bases and J gave up 0 bases; unmatched junction bases: 2. The data were produced by immunoSEQ multiplex PCR, yet TCRdb's version contains in-frame clones alone and is incomplete. The sample shows 2 million to 2.5 million clones, about 94% of them seen only once. As concerns this clone: Its matching antigen is unknown.

The chain recombines TRBV5-6 with TRBJ2-4, with 9 positions matching TRBD1. The specimen was naive CD4+ T cells sorted from blood. Subset indicated: CD45RA+ positively selected. The sequence came from a man younger than 35 in good health. This CDR3 is CASSGTGLAKNIQYF. In DNA form, the CDR3 reads TGTGCCAGCAGCGGGACAGGGCTAGCCAAAAACATTCAGTACTTC. Drawing the rest from reference TRBV5-6 and TRBJ2-4, the complete variable domain is DAGVTQSPTHLIKTRGQQVTLRCSPKSGHDTVSWYQQALGQGPQFIFQYYEEEERQRGNFPDRFSGHQFPNYSSELNVNALLLGDSALYLCASSGTGLAKNIQYFGAGTRLSVL.